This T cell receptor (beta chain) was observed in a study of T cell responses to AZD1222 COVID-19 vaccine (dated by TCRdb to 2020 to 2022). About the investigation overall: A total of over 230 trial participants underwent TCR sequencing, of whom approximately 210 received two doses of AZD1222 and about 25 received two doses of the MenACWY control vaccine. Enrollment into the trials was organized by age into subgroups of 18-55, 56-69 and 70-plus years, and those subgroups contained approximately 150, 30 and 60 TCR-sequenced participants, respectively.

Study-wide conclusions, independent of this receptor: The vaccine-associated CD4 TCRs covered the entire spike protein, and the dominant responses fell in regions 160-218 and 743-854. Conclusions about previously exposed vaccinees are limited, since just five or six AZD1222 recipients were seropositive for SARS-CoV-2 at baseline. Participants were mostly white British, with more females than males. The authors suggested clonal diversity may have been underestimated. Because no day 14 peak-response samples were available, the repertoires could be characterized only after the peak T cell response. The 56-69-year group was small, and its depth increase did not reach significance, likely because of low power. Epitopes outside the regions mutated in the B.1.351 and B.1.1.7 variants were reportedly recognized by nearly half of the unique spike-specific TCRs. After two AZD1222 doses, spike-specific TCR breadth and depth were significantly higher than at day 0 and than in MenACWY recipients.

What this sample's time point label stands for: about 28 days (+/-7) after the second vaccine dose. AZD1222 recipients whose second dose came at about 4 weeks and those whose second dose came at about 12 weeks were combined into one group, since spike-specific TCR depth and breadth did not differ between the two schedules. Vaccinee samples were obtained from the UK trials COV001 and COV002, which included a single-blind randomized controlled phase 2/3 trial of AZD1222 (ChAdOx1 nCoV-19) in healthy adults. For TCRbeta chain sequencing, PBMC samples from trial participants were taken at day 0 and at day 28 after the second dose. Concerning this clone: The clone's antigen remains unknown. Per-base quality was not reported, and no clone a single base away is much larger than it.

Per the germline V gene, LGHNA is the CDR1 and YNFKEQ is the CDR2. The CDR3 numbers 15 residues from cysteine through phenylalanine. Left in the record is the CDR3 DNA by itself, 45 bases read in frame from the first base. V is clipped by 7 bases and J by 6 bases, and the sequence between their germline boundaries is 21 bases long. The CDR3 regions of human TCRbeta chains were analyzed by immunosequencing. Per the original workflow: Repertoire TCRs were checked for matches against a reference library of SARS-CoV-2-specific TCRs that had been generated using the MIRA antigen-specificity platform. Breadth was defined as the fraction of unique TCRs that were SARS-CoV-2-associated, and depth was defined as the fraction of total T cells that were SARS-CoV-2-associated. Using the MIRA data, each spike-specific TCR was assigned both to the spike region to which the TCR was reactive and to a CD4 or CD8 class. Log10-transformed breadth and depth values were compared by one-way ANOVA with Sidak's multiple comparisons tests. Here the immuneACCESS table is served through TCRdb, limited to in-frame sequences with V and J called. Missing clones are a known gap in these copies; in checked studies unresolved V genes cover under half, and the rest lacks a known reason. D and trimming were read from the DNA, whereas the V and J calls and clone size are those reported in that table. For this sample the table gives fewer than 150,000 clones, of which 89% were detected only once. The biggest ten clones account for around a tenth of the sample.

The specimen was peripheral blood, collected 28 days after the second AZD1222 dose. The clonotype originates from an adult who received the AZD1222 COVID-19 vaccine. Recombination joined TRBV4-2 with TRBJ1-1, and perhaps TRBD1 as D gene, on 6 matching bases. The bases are TGTGCCAGCACCTCAGGGTGGGGGGCCAACGCTGAAGCTTTCTTT. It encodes CASTSGWGANAEAFF.